What follows are 16 T cell receptor beta chains derived from one specimen sequenced in a study of blood T cell repertoires in COVID-19. Using immunoSEQ multiplex PCR, the repertoire was profiled, and TCRdb retains in-frame clones only, with some absent. The data contain 210,000 or so clones, roughly 80% of them singletons. Sequenced sample: peripheral blood. These receptors originate from a human donor in a cohort sampled during active COVID-19.

The chain carries TRBV19 and TRBJ1-6; D unresolved. The length of the CDR3 is 16 residues. Trimming shortened V by 5 bases and J by 7 bases, and 18 bases separated the two germline ends. CDR1 is LNHDA and CDR2 is SQIVND in the germline V gene (reference sequence). The CDR3: CASSLPRGDGNSPLHF. The CDR3, as DNA: TGTGCCAGTAGTCTCCCCCGCGGGGATGGAAATTCACCCCTCCACTTT.

Here the CDR3 reads CASSAAAGPVVEQFF. For the CDR3, the DNA is TGTGCCAGCAGCGCCGCTGCGGGCCCGGTTGTTGAGCAGTTCTTC. The chain joins TRBV9 to TRBJ2-1; a weak D match, TRBD2 (5 bases). This CDR3 comprises 15 residues. Trimming took off 3 bases at V and 9 bases at J, with 19 bases between the two ends. Germline CDR1 SGDLS, CDR2 YYNGEE.

This clone was observed a single time. This chain links TRBV19 with TRBJ1-5; D gene unclear. Germline assignment: CDR1 LNHDA and CDR2 SQIVND (reference sequence). Trimming cost V 3 bases and J 1 base, with 7 bases left between them. The CDR3 is 14 residues long. The CDR3 region has the DNA TGTGCCAGTAGTATGTTAGCAAGCAATCAGCCCCAGCATTTT. Its protein product is CASSMLASNQPQHF.

This chain joins TRBV28 and TRBJ2-7; the match to TRBD2 covers 7 bases. Germline V gene lookup returns CDR1 MDHEN and CDR2 SYDVKM. This CDR3 region has 12 residues. J gave up 2 bases and V 6 bases, and 1 base lay outside the gene matches. CDR3 sequence reads: CASRAGTYEQYF. Here the CDR3 DNA reads TGTGCCAGCAGAGCGGGGACCTACGAGCAGTACTTC.

This chain connects TRBV19 to TRBJ1-2; 8 bases match TRBD1. Germline lookup yields CDR1 LNHDA and CDR2 SQIVND (reference sequence). CDR3 length: 15 amino acids. V gave up 10 bases and J gave up 7 bases; unmatched junction bases: 17. DNA of the CDR3: TGTGCCACCCACGAGGACAGGGAAAATCCCAGTGGCTACACCTTC. Translating gives CATHEDRENPSGYTF.

This clone was detected a few times. The V call is TRBV6-6, the J call TRBJ1-6; D is possibly TRBD1 (6 bases). Between the trimmed V and J ends, which lost 6 bases and 6 bases, there was a span of 15 bases. From germline, CDR1 is MNHNY and CDR2 SVGAGI (reference sequence). CDR3 length: 15 amino acids. The CDR3 loop reads CASRGPGAGNSPLHF. CDR3 sequence (DNA): TGTGCCAGCAGGGGCCCAGGGGCGGGTAATTCACCCCTCCACTTT.

This chain connects TRBV5-4 to TRBJ1-2; 9 bases fit TRBD1. This CDR3 is 15 amino acids long. Trimming cost V 4 bases and J 1 base; bases outside gene matches: 5. Per germline, CDR1 SGHNT and CDR2 YYREEE (reference sequence). In DNA form, the CDR3 reads TGTGCCAGCAGCCGGACAGGGGTAATTAACTATGGCTACACCTTC. It yields the protein CASSRTGVINYGYTF.

The genes are TRBV7-2 and TRBJ1-1, with D unresolved. CDR3 length: 13 residues. The V gene's germline CDR1 is SGHTA and CDR2 FQGNSA. V was shortened by 3 bases and J by 5 bases, with 10 bases between the two germline ends. Here the CDR3 reads CASSFGDGTEAFF. CDR3 DNA: TGTGCCAGCAGCTTTGGAGATGGAACTGAAGCTTTCTTT.

The chain employs TRBV24-1 and TRBJ2-5, with 9 bases lining up with TRBD1. Germline CDR1 is KGHDR and CDR2 is SFDVKD. The CDR3 sequence is 14 residues long. V was pared by 3 bases and J by 7 bases, with 5 bases of the junction left unmatched. The CDR3 nucleotides read TGTGCCACCAGTGATCCTGGACAGGGGTGGACCCAGTACTTC. Protein product: CATSDPGQGWTQYF.

This clone was seen a few times. The CDR3 DNA follows: TGTGCCAGCACTACAGGATTCTCCTACGAGCAGTACTTC. It encodes CASTTGFSYEQYF. The chain joins TRBV6-6 to TRBJ2-7; perhaps TRBD1 as D (5 bases). The CDR3 covers 13 residues. Trimming shortened V by 7 bases and J by 0 bases, and 10 bases separated the two germline ends. Per the germline V gene, CDR1 is MNHNY and CDR2 is SVGAGI (reference sequence).

The V gene is TRBV19, the J gene TRBJ1-1, with D unclear. Germline V gives CDR1 LNHDA, CDR2 SQIVND (reference sequence). This CDR3 contains 16 residues. The V gene lost 3 bases and the J gene lost 1 base, with 15 bases spanning the gap. This CDR3 reads CASSISETRPNTEAFF. Written as DNA, the CDR3 is TGTGCCAGTAGTATCTCCGAGACAAGACCGAACACTGAAGCTTTCTTT.

The genes are TRBV5-4 and TRBJ2-2, with D tentatively TRBD1 (5 bases). Germline V gives CDR1 SGHNT, CDR2 YYREEE (reference sequence). This CDR3 is built from 17 residues. Trimming removed 4 bases from V and 4 bases from J, with 20 bases in between. CDR3 nucleotides: TGTGCCAGCAGCGCAGGGCCCCCCGGGCGAGGCACCGGGGAGCTGTTTTTT. Encoded protein: CASSAGPPGRGTGELFF.

The chain uses TRBV5-4 and TRBJ2-7; maybe TRBD2 (5 bases). Germline V CDR1 and CDR2: SGHNT, YYREEE (reference sequence). This CDR3 contains 14 residues. V was pared by 0 bases and J by 2 bases, with 9 bases between. The CDR3 here is CASSLGGQTYEQYF. The DNA for the CDR3 is TGTGCCAGCAGCTTGGGCGGGCAGACCTACGAGCAGTACTTC.

The CDR3 DNA reads TGTGCCAGCAGCGTGTCAGGATATTCCAGTGAAGCTTTCTTT. Amino acids: CASSVSGYSSEAFF. The chain carries TRBV9 and TRBJ1-1; D remains unclear. Deletions cut 2 bases from V and 7 bases from J, with 15 bases between. Germline V lookup: CDR1 SGDLS, CDR2 YYNGEE. The CDR3 runs 14 residues.

In nucleotides, the CDR3 is TGTGCCAGCTCACCACGACTAGCGAATTCCTACGAGCAGTACTTC. This translates into CASSPRLANSYEQYF. The V call is TRBV18, the J call TRBJ2-7; TRBD2 aligns across 8 bases. The V and J ends lost 1 base and 1 base, in that order; junction bases with no gene match: 3. Germline lookup yields CDR1 KGHSH and CDR2 LQKENI. The CDR3 spans 15 residues.

The DNA for the CDR3 is TGTGCCAGCAGTTTGAAATGGGGAAGTGGGAGTAGTTTGGGCTTTGAGCAGTTCTTC. Its protein is CASSLKWGSGSSLGFEQFF. The chain uses TRBV27 and TRBJ2-1, with a tentative D call TRBD2 (5 bases). This CDR3 spans 19 amino acids. CDR1 is MNHEY, CDR2 SMNVEV, per germline (reference sequence). Trimming took 3 bases from V and 9 from J, leaving 30 bases between them.